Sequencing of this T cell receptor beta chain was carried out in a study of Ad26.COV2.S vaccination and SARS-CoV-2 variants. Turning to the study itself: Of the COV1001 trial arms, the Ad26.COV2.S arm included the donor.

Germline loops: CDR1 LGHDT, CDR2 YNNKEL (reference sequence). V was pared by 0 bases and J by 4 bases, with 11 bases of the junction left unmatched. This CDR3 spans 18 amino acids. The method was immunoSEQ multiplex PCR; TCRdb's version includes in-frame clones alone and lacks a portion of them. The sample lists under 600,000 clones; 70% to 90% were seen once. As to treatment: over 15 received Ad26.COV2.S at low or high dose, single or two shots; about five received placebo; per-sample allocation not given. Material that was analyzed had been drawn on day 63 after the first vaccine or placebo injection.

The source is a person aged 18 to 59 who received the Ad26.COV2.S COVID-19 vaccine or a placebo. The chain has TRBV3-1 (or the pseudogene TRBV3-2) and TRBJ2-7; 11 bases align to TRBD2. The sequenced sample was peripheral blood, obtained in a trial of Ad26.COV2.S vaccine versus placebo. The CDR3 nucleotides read TGTGCCAGCAGCCAAGATCTTGTTAGCGGGAGGGCCAAGTACGAGCAGTACTTC. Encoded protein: CASSQDLVSGRAKYEQYF.